This TCR beta chain was sequenced in a study of blood T cell repertoires in COVID-19. Study-wide background: The study drew acute and convalescent COVID-19 samples from the United States, Italy and Spain.

The assay was immunoSEQ multiplex PCR, and TCRdb's table has in-frame clones only and misses some. The sample includes some 260,000 clones, around 87% of them seen just once. V lost 1 base, J lost 9 bases, and 1 base stayed unmatched. The CDR3 sequence is 13 residues long. Germline V gene sequence: CDR1 SGHTA, CDR2 FQGTGA. The chain recombines TRBV7-3 with TRBJ2-1, with TRBD2 matching 9 bases. The specimen was PBMCs or T cells enriched from blood (not recorded which). The receptor was derived from a woman younger than 45 with acute COVID-19. The CDR3 DNA reads TGTGCCAGCAGCTTAAGTAGCGGGAGTGAGCAGTTCTTC. Residues: CASSLSSGSEQFF.